Following are 29 T cell receptor beta chains from one sample sequenced in a study of OX40 agonist ivuxolimab in advanced cancers. Using immunoSEQ multiplex PCR, the repertoire was profiled, and TCRdb retains in-frame clones only, with some absent. This sample has about 77,000 clones; roughly 87% occur once, and the top ten carry 0.65% to 0.8%. The source was CD4+ or CD8+ T cells sorted from blood, collected in a trial of the OX40 agonist ivuxolimab. All receptors come from an adult with an advanced solid tumor such as melanoma, head and neck, liver or kidney cancer.

Here the CDR3 DNA reads TGTGCCAGCAGGACAGGGGGCGGAAAGACCCAGTACTTC. Translated: CASRTGGGKTQYF. The chain couples TRBV6-5 to TRBJ2-5; 10 bases are a match to TRBD1. The length of the CDR3 is 13 residues. The V and J ends lost 6 bases and 6 bases, in that order; junction bases with no gene match: 4. The germline V gene encodes CDR1 MNHEY and CDR2 SVGAGI.

Turning to this clone: Other DNA variants within this sample encode the same CDR3. The chain recombines TRBV7-2 with TRBJ1-5; D ambiguous. Between the trimmed V and J ends, which lost 2 bases and 2 bases, there was a span of 10 bases. The CDR3 spans 15 residues. In germline, CDR1 is SGHTA, CDR2 FQGNSA. DNA of the CDR3: TGTGCCAGCAGCTTAAGTAGATTTGGCAATCAGCCCCAGCATTTT. This gives the protein CASSLSRFGNQPQHF.

The genes are TRBV4-2 and TRBJ2-1; unclear D gene. This CDR3 has 17 amino acids. V lost 0 bases and J lost 0, with 12 bases in between. Germline CDR1 LGHNA, CDR2 YNFKEQ. The CDR3 loop is CASSQDQPSGSYNEQFF. As DNA, the CDR3 is TGTGCCAGCAGCCAAGATCAGCCTAGTGGCTCCTACAATGAGCAGTTCTTC.

V is TRBV29-1 and J is TRBJ2-2, with 8 bases identical to TRBD2. Germline CDR1 and CDR2: SQVTM and ANQGSEA. After removal of 4 bases from V and 8 bases from J, the junction contained 12 bases not matched to a gene. This CDR3 is 15 amino acids long. The CDR3, as DNA: TGCAGCGTTGGTCCCCACGGGGGGGCCAGGGGGGAGCTGTTTTTT. It codes for CSVGPHGGARGELFF.

The V and J genes are TRBV6-1 and TRBJ1-2; 8 nucleotides align to TRBD1. CDR3 length: 15 residues. V lost 3 bases to trimming and J lost 5 bases; unmatched junction nucleotides: 8. CDR1 and CDR2 from the germline V gene are MNHNS and SASEGT. CDR3 loop: CASSDQGQGGYGYTF. CDR3 nucleotides: TGTGCCAGCAGTGACCAAGGACAGGGAGGATATGGCTACACCTTC.

The V call is TRBV7-9, the J call TRBJ2-7, with TRBD1 identical over 11 bases. V lost 5 bases, J lost 3 bases, and 6 bases stayed unmatched. The CDR3 sequence is 15 residues long. Per germline, CDR1 SEHNR and CDR2 FQNEAQ (reference sequence). The CDR3 DNA follows: TGTGCCAGCAGCCCGGCCGGGACAGGGGGCTACGAGCAGTACTTC. This encodes CASSPAGTGGYEQYF. Based on the CDR3 plus reference TRBV7-9 and TRBJ2-7, the full variable domain is DTGVSQNPRHKITKRGQNVTFRCDPISEHNRLYWYRQTLGQGPEFLTYFQNEAQLEKSRLLSDRFSAERPKGSFSTLEIQRTEQGDSAMYLCASSPAGTGGYEQYFGPGTRLTVT.

This clone was found a few times. The chain combines TRBV27 with TRBJ1-6; possible D gene TRBD1, 5 bases. Looked up from germline, CDR1 is MNHEY and CDR2 is SMNVEV (reference sequence). Deletions cut 7 bases from V and 9 bases from J, with 25 bases between. The CDR3 runs 17 residues. The CDR3 loop is CASMARTRYQGPSPLHF. The CDR3 DNA follows: TGTGCCAGCATGGCTCGGACACGCTACCAGGGACCTTCACCCCTCCACTTT.

The chain links TRBV7-2 to TRBJ2-7, with D unclear. CDR3 length: 14 residues. The V and J ends lost 2 bases and 0 bases respectively, with 8 bases between them. CDR1 is SGHTA and CDR2 is FQGNSA in the germline V gene. CDR3 DNA: TGTGCCAGCAGCTTACGCGGACCCTCCTACGAGCAGTACTTC. Its protein is CASSLRGPSYEQYF.

This CDR3 is CASSPNPHGNTEAFF. The CDR3 bases are TGTGCCAGCTCACCAAACCCCCACGGAAACACTGAAGCTTTCTTT. The V call is TRBV18, the J call TRBJ1-1; D uncertain. The germline CDR1 and CDR2 sequences are KGHSH and LQKENI. V gave up 2 bases and J gave up 2 bases, with 12 bases separating them. The CDR3 is made up of 15 amino acids.

The CDR3 region is CASSYTGTAREQYF. CDR3 DNA: TGTGCCAGCAGCTATACCGGGACAGCGCGCGAGCAGTACTTC. The V gene is TRBV7-2, the J gene TRBJ2-7; TRBD1 aligns across 7 bases. CDR1 SGHTA and CDR2 FQGNSA come from the germline V gene. The trim removed 4 bases at V and 6 bases at J, leaving 9 bases unmatched. The CDR3 covers 14 residues.

The gene calls are TRBV29-1 and TRBJ1-1; D is uncertain. This CDR3 is 13 amino acids long. The germline V gene has CDR1 SQVTM and CDR2 ANQGSEA. The V end was cut by 4 bases, the J end by 0 bases, with 9 bases between. The CDR3 protein is CSVAGQMNTEAFF. CDR3 coding DNA: TGCAGCGTTGCAGGTCAGATGAACACTGAAGCTTTCTTT. Drawing the rest from reference TRBV29-1 and TRBJ1-1, the complete variable domain is SAVISQKPSRDICQRGTSLTIQCQVDSQVTMMFWYRQQPGQSLTLIATANQGSEATYESGFVIDKFPISRPNLTFSTLTVSNMSPEDSSIYLCSVAGQMNTEAFFGQGTRLTVV.

V and J are TRBV6-5 and TRBJ1-4; D ambiguous. The CDR3 is 12 residues long. Trimming shortened V by 6 bases and J by 2 bases, and 4 bases separated the two germline ends. CDR1 MNHEY and CDR2 SVGAGI come from the germline V gene. CDR3: CASRSTNEKLFF. In DNA, the CDR3 is TGTGCCAGCAGGTCCACTAATGAAAAACTGTTTTTT.

This chain links TRBV12-5 with TRBJ1-5; 7 positions agree with TRBD1. With 7 bases clipped from V and 7 bases from J, the junction kept 4 bases outside the gene matches. Per germline, CDR1 LGHNT and CDR2 FRNRAP. This CDR3 has 12 residues. Written as DNA, the CDR3 is TGTGCTAGTGCTAGGGGGCAACAGCCCCAGCATTTT. It is translated as CASARGQQPQHF.

The rearrangement links TRBV5-4 to TRBJ2-2, with TRBD2 identical over 7 bases. CDR3 length: 16 residues. J was trimmed by 0 bases and V by 4 bases; bases with no gene match: 6. Looked up from germline, CDR1 is SGHNT and CDR2 is YYREEE (reference sequence). As DNA, the CDR3 is TGTGCCAGCAGCAAAACGGGGGGAACGAACACCGGGGAGCTGTTTTTT. It is translated as CASSKTGGTNTGELFF.

This clone was counted between two and nine times. This sequence joins TRBV5-1 and TRBJ2-7, with D perhaps TRBD1 (5 bases). The V gene lost 4 bases and the J gene lost 4 bases, with 15 bases spanning the gap. Per germline, CDR1 SGHRS and CDR2 YFSETQ. The length of the CDR3 is 14 residues. As DNA, the CDR3 is TGCGCCAGCAGCCCGGCGGACATGGGGTACGAGCAGTACTTC. Its protein is CASSPADMGYEQYF.

The chain is built from TRBV5-1 and TRBJ1-4; possibly TRBD1 for D (6 bases). CDR1 is SGHRS and CDR2 is YFSETQ in the germline V gene. The CDR3 loop spans 15 amino acids. Trimming took 0 bases from V and 8 from J, leaving 14 bases between them. The CDR3 region is CASSLAAGGEEKLFF. The CDR3 coding sequence is TGCGCCAGCAGCTTGGCCGCTGGGGGCGAAGAAAAACTGTTTTTT.

The chain combines TRBV30 with TRBJ2-5, with D unclear. This CDR3 spans 13 amino acids. Germline assignment: CDR1 GTSNPN and CDR2 SVGIG (reference sequence). V lost 0 bases and J lost 7, with 12 bases in between. CDR3 sequence reads: CAWSVQASGTQYF. The CDR3 DNA reads TGTGCCTGGAGTGTACAAGCGTCGGGGACCCAGTACTTC.

The V gene is TRBV7-9, the J gene TRBJ1-4; TRBD1 is a possible D gene (5 bases). Germline V gene data show CDR1 as SEHNR and CDR2 as FQNEAQ (reference sequence). The V end was cut by 2 bases, the J end by 8 bases, with 15 bases between. The CDR3 is made up of 15 amino acids. CDR3 protein: CASSLSAGGGEKLFF. The CDR3, as DNA: TGTGCCAGCAGCTTAAGTGCAGGCGGGGGAGAAAAACTGTTTTTT.

The rearrangement joins TRBV6-5 to TRBJ1-2, with D uncertain. This CDR3 spans 11 amino acids. Trimming took 8 bases from V and 3 from J, leaving 7 bases between them. Germline V lookup: CDR1 MNHEY, CDR2 SVGAGI. The chain's CDR3 is CASHTHYGYTF. The CDR3 nucleotides read TGTGCCAGCCACACCCACTATGGCTACACCTTC.

The chain combines TRBV5-1 with TRBJ1-3, with D possibly TRBD1 on 6 matching bases. The germline V and J ends were trimmed by 4 bases and 7 bases, with 15 bases remaining between them. Germline CDR1 is SGHRS and CDR2 is YFSETQ. This CDR3 spans 14 amino acids. The CDR3 DNA sequence: TGCGCCAGCAGCCCAGGGGAGGGACGGAACACCATATATTTT. Encoded protein: CASSPGEGRNTIYF.

V gene TRBV6-5 combines with J gene TRBJ1-1, with a possible D match to TRBD1 (5 bases). The V gene's germline CDR1 is MNHEY and CDR2 SVGAGI. V gave up 6 bases and J gave up 2 bases, with 16 bases separating them. The CDR3 consists of 15 residues. CDR3 amino acids: CASRFEGLINTEAFF. CDR3 DNA sequence: TGTGCCAGCAGGTTCGAGGGACTGATAAACACTGAAGCTTTCTTT.

The V and J genes are TRBV4-2 and TRBJ2-7; 14 bases match TRBD2. The CDR3 length is 18 residues. CDR1 and CDR2 from the germline V gene are LGHNA and YNFKEQ. V was clipped by 4 bases and J by 4 bases; unmatched bases: 12. CDR3: CASSLGLAGGTNPYEQYF. CDR3 sequence (DNA): TGTGCCAGCAGCCTCGGACTAGCGGGGGGTACCAACCCGTACGAGCAGTACTTC.

CDR3 in amino acids: CASSGQGAASYEQYF. CDR3 DNA: TGTGCCAGCAGTGGACAGGGGGCCGCTTCCTACGAGCAGTACTTC. V is TRBV27 and J is TRBJ2-7; 11 bases are shared with TRBD1. The V gene end was trimmed by 5 bases and the J gene end by 1 base; junction bases not matched to a gene: 4. The germline gives CDR1 MNHEY, CDR2 SMNVEV (reference sequence). The length of the CDR3 is 15 residues.

V gene TRBV19 combines with J gene TRBJ2-3; the D gene is possibly TRBD1 (6 bases). Germline-derived CDR1 and CDR2 are LNHDA and SQIVND (reference sequence). The CDR3 runs to 15 residues. The V and J ends lost 0 bases and 6 bases respectively, with 13 bases between them. CDR3 residues: CASSIDLQGMDTQYF. In nucleotides, the CDR3 is TGTGCCAGTAGTATAGATCTGCAGGGGATGGATACGCAGTATTTT.

The chain recombines TRBV18 with TRBJ1-4; 8 nucleotides align to TRBD1. The CDR3 is 14 amino acids. CDR1 and CDR2 from the germline V gene are KGHSH and LQKENI. With V trimmed by 6 bases and J by 2 bases, 2 bases remained unmatched. Here the CDR3 reads CASSQGATNEKLFF. The CDR3 nucleotides are TGTGCCAGCTCTCAGGGGGCTACTAATGAAAAACTGTTTTTT.

Of note for this clone: It is likely a read error, because the conserved phenylalanine at the end of the CDR3 is missing. It is unclear where the CDR3 begins or ends on the DNA, so no DNA is shown, and the CDR3 is as TCRdb lists it. The V gene is TRBV11-2, the J gene TRBJ2-7; the DNA was not used to check the table's D call, TRBD1. From germline, CDR1 is SGHAT and CDR2 FQNNGV. The CDR3 length equals 12 residues, ends included. CDR3 residues: CASSPQGLDRNY.

The rearrangement uses TRBV2 and TRBJ2-7; no firm D call. V was pared by 10 bases and J by 3 bases, with 16 bases between. Germline V gene data show CDR1 as SNHLY and CDR2 as FYNNEI. This CDR3 has 13 residues. CDR3 DNA sequence: TGTGCCACCCGCCCTAAGGACGGCTACGAGCAGTACTTC. This sequence encodes CATRPKDGYEQYF.

Comments on this clone: One end of the junction varies from germline; a read error may be responsible. This sequence joins TRBV5-1 and TRBJ2-7; D gene uncertain. Germline V gives CDR1 SGHRS, CDR2 YFSETQ. CDR3 length: 13 amino acids. The DNA of the CDR3 is TGCGTCAGCAGCGAGCCGGCCTCCTACGAGCAGTACTTC. It encodes CVSSEPASYEQYF.

The chain carries TRBV5-1 and TRBJ2-3; 7 bases are shared with TRBD2. Trimming at V came to 0 bases and at J to 2 bases, leaving 12 bases not matched to a gene. Germline V gene lookup returns CDR1 SGHRS and CDR2 YFSETQ. The CDR3 is made up of 18 amino acids. DNA of the CDR3: TGCGCCAGCAGCTTGGAGTTTTGGCTAGCGGAGAACACAGATACGCAGTATTTT. Translation: CASSLEFWLAENTDTQYF.